This TCR beta chain was recorded in a study of blood T cell repertoires in COVID-19. At the level of the study: Donors in the United States, Italy and Spain gave samples during acute or convalescent COVID-19. Nucleic acid was either cDNA or gDNA, and it came from T cells, B-cell-depleted T cells, or PBMCs.

The CDR3 runs to 15 residues. CDR1 and CDR2 (germline): LNHDA, SQIVND (reference sequence). Trimming took 3 bases from V and 2 from J; bases not matched to a gene: 6. How the authors handled the data: Reference gene primer amplification gave nucleated cell count estimates. The repertoire was sequenced with immunoSEQ multiplex PCR; TCRdb's copy has only in-frame clones and lacks some. The V and J calls and the clone size are those of that table, but D and trimming were determined from the DNA. Of around 80,000 clones in the sample, around 76% were seen once. Sequenced input: peripheral blood. This clonotype originated in a woman of 80 years or more with active or convalescent COVID-19. V is TRBV19 and J is TRBJ2-7, with TRBD2 matching over 8 bases. For the CDR3, the DNA is TGTGCCAGTAGTATGCCGGGGGGGCCCCCCTACGAGCAGTACTTC. Translating gives CASSMPGGPPYEQYF.